These T cell receptor beta chains were read from a single sample in a study of cytomegalovirus exposure and HLA in healthy donors. Using immunoSEQ multiplex PCR, the repertoire was profiled, and TCRdb retains in-frame clones only, with some absent. This sample carries approximately 260,000 clones, roughly 86% of them seen once, and the ten largest clones take around 1.3%. What was sequenced was PBMCs. Receptors originate from a woman between 25 and 40 years old in good health and CMV-seropositive. Both conserved end residues are part of each CDR3. D genes are given only for firm matches. Where a row states a size, it is once, few, many or the class of an expanded clone; other rows omit it.

12,TRBV25-1,TRBJ2-7,few,-,CASRTGSYEQYF,TGTGCCAGCAGGACGGGATCCTACGAGCAGTACTTC
15,TRBV5-5,TRBJ1-1,-,-,CASSLGGGAKTEAFF,TGTGCCAGCAGCTTGGGTGGGGGCGCGAAGACTGAAGCTTTCTTT
14,TRBV5-1,TRBJ2-2,-,-,CASVQNANTGELFF,TGCGCCAGCGTACAGAACGCGAACACCGGGGAGCTGTTTTTT
15,TRBV27,TRBJ1-2,-,TRBD1,CASSLTGEGYYGYTF,TGTGCCAGCAGTTTGACAGGGGAAGGGTACTATGGCTACACCTTC
16,TRBV21-1,TRBJ1-5,-,-,CASSTTRQTGNQPQHF,TGTGCCAGCAGCACTACCCGACAGACTGGGAATCAGCCCCAGCATTTT
15,TRBV5-1,TRBJ2-5,-,-,CASSLAGEGQETQYF,TGCGCCAGCAGCTTGGCGGGAGAGGGGCAAGAGACCCAGTACTTC
14,TRBV2,TRBJ2-7,few,TRBD2,CASSVERPGGEQYF,TGTGCCAGCAGTGTTGAGCGGCCCGGGGGGGAGCAGTACTTC
14,TRBV27,TRBJ2-1,-,-,CASRLGGFYNEQFF,TGTGCCAGCAGGCTCGGGGGTTTCTACAATGAGCAGTTCTTC
14,TRBV30,TRBJ2-3,-,-,CAWSTGSASDTQYF,TGTGCCTGGAGTACAGGAAGCGCCTCAGATACGCAGTATTTT
16,TRBV7-8,TRBJ2-1,-,TRBD2,CASSSIAGGAYNEQFF,TGTGCCAGCAGCAGCATAGCGGGAGGGGCCTACAATGAGCAGTTCTTC
15,TRBV7-2,TRBJ2-1,-,-,CASRLGLYKYNEQFF,TGTGCCAGCAGACTGGGACTCTACAAATACAATGAGCAGTTCTTC
14,TRBV5-1,TRBJ2-5,-,-,CASSTTARGETQYF,TGCGCCAGCAGCACGACAGCTAGGGGGGAGACCCAGTACTTC
15,TRBV5-1,TRBJ1-5,-,-,CASSLFGGHNQPQHF,TGCGCCAGCAGCTTGTTCGGGGGGCACAATCAGCCCCAGCATTTT
13,TRBV25-1,TRBJ2-7,-,-,CASNWGLSDEQYF,TGTGCCAGTAATTGGGGGCTTTCGGACGAGCAGTACTTC
13,TRBV18,TRBJ1-2,-,-,CASSPQSTEGYTF,TGTGCCAGCTCACCTCAATCGACAGAAGGCTACACCTTC
15,TRBV11-2,TRBJ2-7,-,TRBD2,CASSLRTSGEGEQYF,TGTGCCAGCAGCTTGAGAACTAGCGGAGAGGGCGAGCAGTACTTC
13,TRBV6-1,TRBJ2-2,-,-,CASRTHIARELFF,TGTGCCAGCCGGACTCACATTGCTAGGGAGCTGTTTTTT
16,TRBV7-2,TRBJ2-3,once,TRBD2,CASSLGPSGSGDTQYF,TGTGCCAGCAGCTTAGGTCCTAGCGGGAGCGGCGATACGCAGTATTTT
17,TRBV27,TRBJ2-1,once,TRBD2,CASSLGASGSTYNEQFF,TGTGCCAGCAGTTTAGGGGCTAGCGGGAGTACCTACAATGAGCAGTTCTTC
13,TRBV7-7,TRBJ2-5,-,-,CASSTVKQETQYF,TGTGCTAGCAGCACAGTAAAGCAAGAGACCCAGTACTTC
17,TRBV19,TRBJ2-1,-,TRBD2,CASSMGLAGGLWNEQFF,TGTGCCAGTAGTATGGGACTAGCGGGAGGGCTCTGGAATGAGCAGTTCTTC
11,TRBV30,TRBJ2-5,-,-,CAWSGGETQYF,TGTGCCTGGAGTGGAGGGGAGACCCAGTACTTC
15,TRBV9,TRBJ1-2,-,TRBD1,CASSTRDRGFYGYTF,TGTGCCAGCAGCACACGGGACAGGGGGTTTTATGGCTACACCTTC
13,TRBV19,TRBJ2-4,-,-,CASSMISGNIQYF,TGTGCCAGTAGTATGATATCGGGGAACATTCAGTACTTC
15,TRBV10-3,TRBJ2-7,few,TRBD1,CAISEAGTGIREQYF,TGTGCCATCAGTGAGGCCGGGACAGGGATACGCGAGCAGTACTTC
13,TRBV11-2,TRBJ2-1,-,TRBD2,CASSLAGVPEQFF,TGTGCCAGCAGCCTAGCGGGAGTACCTGAGCAGTTCTTC
11,TRBV2,TRBJ1-5,few,-,CASAGNQPQHF,TGTGCCAGCGCGGGCAATCAGCCCCAGCATTTT
15,TRBV11-1,TRBJ1-3,-,TRBD1,CASSSDREERNTIYF,TGTGCCAGCAGCTCGGACAGGGAAGAGAGAAACACCATATATTTT
11,TRBV7-9,TRBJ2-3,-,-,CASSGGDTQYF,TGTGCCAGCAGCGGCGGGGATACGCAGTATTTT
15,TRBV30,TRBJ2-2,-,TRBD1,CAWISGTVNTGELFF,TGTGCCTGGATCTCCGGGACAGTGAACACCGGGGAGCTGTTTTTT
15,TRBV28,TRBJ2-7,-,TRBD1,CASSERGLQTYEQYF,TGTGCCAGCAGCGAGAGGGGGCTACAAACCTACGAGCAGTACTTC
14,TRBV9,TRBJ2-5,-,TRBD2,CASSAGTSLISQYF,TGTGCCAGCAGTGCCGGGACTAGCCTAATATCCCAGTACTTC
15,TRBV30,TRBJ1-1,-,-,CAWRDINREWAEAFF,TGTGCCTGGAGGGATATAAACAGGGAATGGGCTGAAGCTTTCTTT
16,TRBV10-2,TRBJ2-2,many,TRBD1,CASSDPGTGGSIELFF,TGCGCCAGCAGTGACCCCGGGACAGGGGGTAGTATCGAGCTGTTTTTT
17,TRBV4-2,TRBJ2-7,few,TRBD2,CASSQDPIAGGLGQQYF,TGTGCCAGCAGCCAAGATCCGATAGCGGGAGGGCTGGGGCAGCAGTACTTC
13,TRBV7-8,TRBJ1-1,once,-,CASSLGRAFEAFF,TGTGCCAGCAGCTTAGGGAGAGCCTTCGAGGCTTTCTTT
15,TRBV15,TRBJ2-7,-,TRBD1,CATSRDSGQGYEQYF,TGTGCCACCAGCAGAGATTCGGGACAGGGTTACGAGCAGTACTTC
14,TRBV18,TRBJ1-1,-,TRBD1,CASSPVLGQGEAFF,TGTGCCAGCTCACCCGTCCTGGGACAGGGGGAAGCTTTCTTT
15,TRBV7-8,TRBJ2-7,-,-,CASSHPRGRDYEQYF,TGTGCCAGCAGCCACCCGAGGGGGCGGGACTACGAGCAGTACTTC
14,TRBV6-1,TRBJ2-3,-,TRBD2,CASSGGLLGDTQYF,TGTGCCAGCAGTGGGGGACTATTAGGGGATACGCAGTATTTT